Listed below are T cell receptor beta chains from one sample, sequenced in a study of blood T cell repertoires in COVID-19. Assay: immunoSEQ multiplex PCR; the TCRdb copy retains only in-frame clones and omits some. The repertoire holds about 310,000 clones, with approximately 83% as singletons. Input material: PBMCs or T cells enriched from blood (not recorded which). All receptors derive from a man aged 30 to 39 who had recovered from COVID-19. CDR3s include the opening cysteine and the closing phenylalanine or tryptophan. Fields, in order: clone size, D gene, J gene, V gene, CDR3 length, CDR3 DNA, CDR3 protein. The D gene is left open where the match is weak. The size entry is marked missing in some rows and otherwise reads once, few, many or a size class.

clone_size: NA
d_call: NA
j_call: TRBJ1-2
v_call: TRBV9
cdr3_length: 13
cdr3_nt: TGTGCCAGCAGCGTAGGGAGTTTGGAGGGCTACACCTTC
cdr3_aa: CASSVGSLEGYTF

clone_size: few
d_call: TRBD2
j_call: TRBJ2-7
v_call: TRBV4-2
cdr3_length: 16
cdr3_nt: TGTGCCAGCAGCCAGGAGACTAGCGGGGGTTATCACGAGCAGTACTTC
cdr3_aa: CASSQETSGGYHEQYF

clone_size: many
d_call: TRBD1
j_call: TRBJ1-5
v_call: TRBV3-1/TRBV3-2
cdr3_length: 14
cdr3_nt: TGTGCCAGCAGCCACGGGACAGACAATCAGCCCCAGCATTTT
cdr3_aa: CASSHGTDNQPQHF

clone_size: NA
d_call: NA
j_call: TRBJ1-5
v_call: TRBV19
cdr3_length: 19
cdr3_nt: TGTGCCAGTAGTATTGGATTCGGGCTCGGACTCACATTCAATCAGCCCCAGCATTTT
cdr3_aa: CASSIGFGLGLTFNQPQHF

clone_size: NA
d_call: NA
j_call: TRBJ2-2
v_call: TRBV11-2
cdr3_length: 15
cdr3_nt: TGTGCCAGCAGGAAAGGATCGGGACTCGCGGGGGAGCTGTTTTTT
cdr3_aa: CASRKGSGLAGELFF

clone_size: NA
d_call: NA
j_call: TRBJ2-1
v_call: TRBV7-3
cdr3_length: 13
cdr3_nt: TGTGCCAGCAGCTTAATGGTCGGGAATGAGCAGTTCTTC
cdr3_aa: CASSLMVGNEQFF

clone_size: NA
d_call: TRBD1
j_call: TRBJ2-3
v_call: TRBV9
cdr3_length: 18
cdr3_nt: TGTGCCAGCAGCCTCTCCGGGACAGGGGGTTCTTGGACAGATACGCAGTATTTT
cdr3_aa: CASSLSGTGGSWTDTQYF

clone_size: NA
d_call: NA
j_call: TRBJ1-1
v_call: TRBV11-2
cdr3_length: 16
cdr3_nt: TGTGCCAGCAGCTTAACCCCGGCCAGGGTAGGCGGTGAAGCTTTCTTT
cdr3_aa: CASSLTPARVGGEAFF

clone_size: NA
d_call: TRBD2
j_call: TRBJ2-7
v_call: TRBV4-1
cdr3_length: 17
cdr3_nt: TGCGCCAGCAGCCAGTCAAAAGCGGGGGTACCCAACTACGAGCAGTACTTC
cdr3_aa: CASSQSKAGVPNYEQYF

clone_size: NA
d_call: TRBD1
j_call: TRBJ2-1
v_call: TRBV7-9
cdr3_length: 16
cdr3_nt: TGTGCCAGCAGCTTAAGTTTTGGGACAGGGGCCAATGAGCAGTTCTTC
cdr3_aa: CASSLSFGTGANEQFF

clone_size: few
d_call: NA
j_call: TRBJ1-2
v_call: TRBV4-1
cdr3_length: 14
cdr3_nt: TGCGCCAGCAGCCAAGATCGCGCTAACTATGGCTACACCTTC
cdr3_aa: CASSQDRANYGYTF

clone_size: NA
d_call: NA
j_call: TRBJ1-3
v_call: TRBV5-6
cdr3_length: 15
cdr3_nt: TGTGCCAGCAGCCCCGGGGGGTTCTCTGGAAACACCATATATTTT
cdr3_aa: CASSPGGFSGNTIYF

clone_size: NA
d_call: TRBD1
j_call: TRBJ1-2
v_call: TRBV5-1
cdr3_length: 16
cdr3_nt: TGCGCCAGCAGCTTGGCGTCTGGACAGGAGATATATGGCTACACCTTC
cdr3_aa: CASSLASGQEIYGYTF

clone_size: NA
d_call: TRBD1
j_call: TRBJ1-1
v_call: TRBV20-1
cdr3_length: 14
cdr3_nt: TGCAGTGCTAGTAACGAGGGGGCGAACACTGAAGCTTTCTTT
cdr3_aa: CSASNEGANTEAFF

clone_size: NA
d_call: TRBD1
j_call: TRBJ1-4
v_call: TRBV5-4
cdr3_length: 14
cdr3_nt: TGTGCCAGCAGCTTGGACAGGGGTGTCGAAAAACTGTTTTTT
cdr3_aa: CASSLDRGVEKLFF

clone_size: NA
d_call: TRBD1
j_call: TRBJ1-3
v_call: TRBV18
cdr3_length: 16
cdr3_nt: TGTGCCAGCTCACAACTTGGACAGGGGGCCGGAAACACCATATATTTT
cdr3_aa: CASSQLGQGAGNTIYF